The 23 T cell receptor beta chains reported below all come from one sample, sequenced in a study of T cell repertoires in cytomegalovirus infection. TCRdb reanalysed the reads using MiXCR and keeps one entry per CDR3 protein. The table includes around 530,000 distinct CDR3 sequences, 26% detected once. Material: PBMCs. The receptors were sampled from a human donor in good health (CMV status not recorded). Some clones in this sample may be carry-over from other donors' samples.

This clonotype was detected ten times or more. J is TRBJ2-2 and V is TRBV7-8; 12 nucleotides align to TRBD2. Germline V gene sequence: CDR1 SGHVS, CDR2 FQNEAQ. The junction had 0 bases not matched to a gene; V was cut back by 1 base and J by 6 bases. The CDR3 consists of 15 residues. Here the CDR3 reads CASSLGLAGAGELFF. The CDR3 coding sequence is TGTGCCAGCAGCTTAGGACTAGCGGGAGCCGGGGAGCTGTTTTTT.

This clonotype was seen more than once but under ten times. This sequence joins TRBV7-9 and TRBJ1-6; TRBD1 might be the D (5 bases). The CDR3 consists of 17 residues. Germline V gene sequence: CDR1 SEHNR, CDR2 FQNEAQ (reference sequence). Trimming shortened V by 2 bases and J by 5 bases, and 16 bases separated the two germline ends. The CDR3 spells CASSLSAGGRNNSPLHF. In DNA form, the CDR3 reads TGTGCCAGCAGCTTATCAGCGGGGGGAAGGAATAATTCACCCCTCCACTTT.

This clonotype was observed a few times. The chain carries TRBV20-1 and TRBJ2-1; 15 bases fit TRBD2. Trimming removed 3 bases from V and 5 bases from J; junction bases left unmatched: 5. The CDR3 covers 16 residues. CDR1 is DFQATT and CDR2 is SNEGSKA in the germline V gene (reference sequence). This CDR3 is CSARHGLAGGNNEQFF. DNA of the CDR3: TGCAGTGCTAGGCACGGACTAGCGGGAGGGAACAATGAGCAGTTCTTC.

This chain joins TRBV20-1 and TRBJ2-2, with 11 positions matching TRBD1. CDR1 DFQATT and CDR2 SNEGSKA come from the germline V gene (reference sequence). V trimming: 3 bases; J trimming: 7 bases; junction bases outside the gene matches: 10. The CDR3 is 16 amino acids. CDR3 sequence reads: CSARRTGGAHGGELFF. Here the CDR3 DNA reads TGCAGTGCTAGGAGGACAGGGGGCGCGCACGGCGGGGAGCTGTTTTTT.

This clonotype has at least ten counts. This chain connects TRBV12-3 or TRBV12-4 to TRBJ1-1; 7 bases align to TRBD1. The J segment lost 5 bases and the V segment lost 6 bases, leaving 6 bases of the junction unmatched. This CDR3 comprises 13 residues. The CDR3, as DNA: TGTGCCAGCAGAACGACAGGGAGGACTGAAGCTTTCTTT. Residues: CASRTTGRTEAFF.

This clonotype was picked up many times. The chain has TRBV7-2 and TRBJ1-5; 8 bases fit TRBD1. V was pared by 5 bases and J by 6 bases, with 6 bases of the junction left unmatched. Germline CDR1 is SGHTA and CDR2 is FQGNSA. CDR3 length: 14 residues. For the CDR3, the DNA is TGTGCCAGCAGCACCTCAGGGGGCGGTCAGCCCCAGCATTTT. Encoded protein: CASSTSGGGQPQHF.

This clonotype has a count of ten or more. The gene calls are TRBV12-5 and TRBJ1-1; no clear D. Trimming shortened V by 7 bases and J by 1 base, and 10 bases separated the two germline ends. Germline V lookup: CDR1 LGHNT, CDR2 FRNRAP. The CDR3 consists of 13 residues. The CDR3 region has the DNA TGTGCTAGTGTTTCAGGATCGAACACTGAAGCTTTCTTT. Translating gives CASVSGSNTEAFF. Drawing the rest from reference TRBV12-5 and TRBJ1-1, the complete variable domain is DARVTQTPRHKVTEMGQEVTMRCQPILGHNTVFWYRQTMMQGLELLAYFRNRAPLDDSGMPKDRFSAEMPDATLATLKIQPSEPRDSAVYFCASVSGSNTEAFFGQGTRLTVV.

The gene calls are TRBV27 and TRBJ1-1; D call uncertain. The germline V gene has CDR1 MNHEY and CDR2 SMNVEV (reference sequence). CDR3 length equals 14 residues. V was pared by 5 bases and J by 5 bases, with 15 bases between. The CDR3 DNA is TGTGCCAGCAGTCCCTACCCTCGAGGGACTGAAGCTTTCTTT. Its translation is CASSPYPRGTEAFF.

There are a few counts of this clonotype. The rearrangement joins TRBV19 to TRBJ1-1, with D maybe TRBD1 (5 bases). V lost 2 bases, J lost 2 bases, and 18 bases lay in between. Per germline, CDR1 LNHDA and CDR2 SQIVND (reference sequence). The CDR3 is made up of 17 amino acids. The CDR3: CASSIWQGKGENTEAFF. The CDR3, as DNA: TGTGCCAGTAGTATATGGCAGGGAAAAGGAGAAAACACTGAAGCTTTCTTT.

Of note for this clonotype: The junction does not match germline at one end; this may be a read error. This chain joins TRBV5-3 and TRBJ1-2; the D gene is possibly TRBD1 (5 bases). TRBV5-3 is an ORF; its function is uncertain. The CDR3 totals 16 residues. The CDR3 DNA is TGTGCCAGCAGCTTGGTAGGGGCAGCCCCGAACTATGGCTACACCTTC. Protein product: CASSLVGAAPNYGYTF.

This clonotype appeared many times. The chain combines TRBV7-2 with TRBJ2-5, with 9 bases fitting TRBD2. CDR1 is SGHTA, CDR2 FQGNSA, per germline. The CDR3 length is 16 residues. The trim removed 1 base at V and 6 bases at J, leaving 9 bases unmatched. CDR3 protein: CASSLDPLAGLKTQYF. CDR3 DNA sequence: TGTGCCAGCAGCTTAGATCCTCTAGCGGGATTAAAGACCCAGTACTTC.

There are a few counts of this clonotype. The CDR3 loop is CASSYPRDSYSPLHF. The CDR3 nucleotides are TGTGCCAGCAGTTACCCCCGGGACAGCTATTCACCCCTCCACTTT. This chain joins TRBV6-6 and TRBJ1-6; 7 bases fit TRBD1. The V and J ends lost 2 bases and 8 bases, in that order; junction bases with no gene match: 6. The length of the CDR3 is 15 residues. Germline loops: CDR1 MNHNY, CDR2 SVGAGI (reference sequence).

This clonotype was counted at least ten times. The chain recombines TRBV7-8 with TRBJ2-7, with 8 bases that match TRBD2. The CDR3 is made up of 19 amino acids. Per germline, CDR1 SGHVS and CDR2 FQNEAQ. V lost 5 bases to trimming and J lost 0 bases; unmatched junction nucleotides: 18. The DNA of the CDR3 is TGTGCCAGCAGCCGAGGTGGTAGCGGGACTTTTTTTCTCTCCTACGAGCAGTACTTC. Amino acid sequence: CASSRGGSGTFFLSYEQYF. Full variable domain (rest looked up from reference TRBV7-8 and TRBJ2-7): GAGVSQSPRYKVAKRGQDVALRCDPISGHVSLFWYQQALGQGPEFLTYFQNEAQLDKSGLPSDRFFAERPEGSVSTLKIQRTQQEDSAVYLCASSRGGSGTFFLSYEQYFGPGTRLTVT.

Concerning this clonotype: This may come from a read error, since a much larger clone is one base off. The chain couples TRBV7-6 to TRBJ2-1; no firm D call. This CDR3 region has 12 residues. V shed 5 bases and J shed 9 bases, with 11 bases lying between them. Germline CDR1 SGHVS, CDR2 FNYEAQ. CDR3 protein: CASSIRLAEQFF. In nucleotides, the CDR3 is TGTGCCAGCAGCATTCGACTCGCTGAGCAGTTCTTC.

This clonotype was picked up a small number of times. This rearrangement joins TRBV20-1 to TRBJ1-2, with 8 bases that match TRBD1. This CDR3 region has 13 residues. The germline CDR1 and CDR2 sequences are DFQATT and SNEGSKA (reference sequence). This CDR3 reads CSLDRDAYYGYTF. CDR3 nucleotide sequence: TGCAGCTTGGACAGGGATGCGTATTATGGCTACACCTTC.

This clonotype was observed a handful of times. The V and J genes are TRBV11-2 and TRBJ2-5, with TRBD1 identical over 9 bases. Germline assignment: CDR1 SGHAT and CDR2 FQNNGV. J lost 4 bases, V lost 8 bases, and 8 bases had no gene match. CDR3 length equals 14 residues. CDR3 in amino acids: CASARDRVVETQYF. CDR3 sequence (DNA): TGTGCCAGCGCCCGGGACAGGGTAGTAGAGACCCAGTACTTC.

The gene calls are TRBV11-2 and TRBJ2-1; 10 nucleotides line up with TRBD2. The CDR3 spans 19 residues. Germline lookup yields CDR1 SGHAT and CDR2 FQNNGV. Trimming cost V 6 bases and J 8 bases; bases outside gene matches: 22. The CDR3 bases are TGTGCCAGCAGTCTCCGACGTGGGGCGGCGGGACTAGCGTCGGATGAGCAGTTCTTC. Its protein product is CASSLRRGAAGLASDEQFF. The whole variable domain, remainder taken from reference TRBV11-2 and TRBJ2-1, is EAGVAQSPRYKIIEKRQSVAFWCNPISGHATLYWYQQILGQGPKLLIQFQNNGVVDDSQLPKDRFSAERLKGVDSTLKIQPAKLEDSAVYLCASSLRRGAAGLASDEQFFGPGTRLTVL.

V gene TRBV4-3 combines with J gene TRBJ2-1, with a weak D call TRBD1 (6 bases). The germline V and J ends were trimmed by 1 base and 10 bases, with 11 bases remaining between them. Per germline, CDR1 LGHNA and CDR2 YSLEER. The CDR3 has 13 residues. The DNA for the CDR3 is TGCGCCAGCAGCCAAGTACCAGGGGCCGAGCAGTTCTTC. Its translation is CASSQVPGAEQFF.

This clonotype was counted only a few times. CDR3 nucleotides: TGTGCCATCAGTGGCCGGGACAACCTCGGAGAGCAGTACTTC. Translated: CAISGRDNLGEQYF. The chain joins TRBV10-3 to TRBJ2-7, with D maybe TRBD1 (6 bases). V was clipped by 4 bases and J by 7 bases, with 17 bases between them. Looked up from germline, CDR1 is ENHRY and CDR2 is SYGVKD. The CDR3 is made up of 14 amino acids.

Here the CDR3 reads CASSIYISVGASTDTQYF. The CDR3 DNA sequence: TGTGCCAGTAGTATCTATATTAGTGTCGGGGCTAGCACAGATACGCAGTATTTT. The chain is built from TRBV19 and TRBJ2-3; possibly TRBD1 or TRBD2 for D (5 bases each). CDR1 LNHDA and CDR2 SQIVND come from the germline V gene (reference sequence). The ends were cut back, 3 bases at V and 0 bases at J, with 19 bases in the middle. This CDR3 has 18 residues.

This chain links TRBV20-1 with TRBJ2-7; D possibly corresponds to TRBD1 (5 bases). Between the trimmed V and J ends, which lost 7 bases and 1 base, there was a span of 5 bases. This CDR3 comprises 10 residues. CDR1 and CDR2 from the germline V gene are DFQATT and SNEGSKA (reference sequence). The CDR3 DNA is TGCAGTGGACAGTCCTACGAGCAGTACTTC. Amino acid sequence: CSGQSYEQYF.

This sequence joins TRBV29-1 and TRBJ2-3; no firm D call. The CDR3 length is 9 residues. V was clipped by 8 bases and J by 6 bases, with 6 bases between them. CDR1 and CDR2 from the germline V gene are SQVTM and ANQGSEA. The CDR3 loop reads CSSYDTQYF. As DNA, the CDR3 is TGCAGCTCATACGATACGCAGTATTTT.

In this sample, this clonotype turned up many times. The V call is TRBV7-8, the J call TRBJ2-7; 7 bases line up with TRBD2. The CDR3 is 14 residues long. Germline V gene data show CDR1 as SGHVS and CDR2 as FQNEAQ. Trimming at V came to 0 bases and at J to 5 bases, leaving 4 bases not matched to a gene. The DNA of the CDR3 is TGTGCCAGCAGCTTAGCGGGAGGGATCAACGAGCAGTACGTC. Amino acids: CASSLAGGINEQYV.